These 20 T cell receptor beta chains came from one sample sequenced in a study of OX40 agonist ivuxolimab in advanced cancers. The assay was immunoSEQ multiplex PCR, and TCRdb's table has in-frame clones only and misses some. The top ten hold 0.79% of the sample, which has 80,000 to 100,000 clones, 85% to 90% seen once. The specimen comprised CD4+ or CD8+ T cells sorted from blood, sampled in a trial of the OX40 agonist ivuxolimab. These receptors were taken from an adult with an advanced solid tumor such as melanoma, head and neck, liver or kidney cancer.

DNA of the CDR3: TGTGCCAGCAGTGATCCGGGACAGAATTATAATTCACCCCTCCACTTT. Its protein product is CASSDPGQNYNSPLHF. The genes are TRBV6-1 and TRBJ1-6; 7 bases match TRBD1. This CDR3 spans 16 amino acids. Germline V gene data show CDR1 as MNHNS and CDR2 as SASEGT. V trimming: 3 bases; J trimming: 4 bases; junction bases outside the gene matches: 6.

CDR3: CASTGGYGYTF. DNA of the CDR3: TGTGCCAGCACCGGGGGCTATGGCTACACCTTC. The chain combines TRBV27 with TRBJ1-2, with D perhaps TRBD1 (5 bases). V was clipped by 7 bases and J by 4 bases, with 7 bases between them. Germline loops: CDR1 MNHEY, CDR2 SMNVEV (reference sequence). The CDR3 is made up of 11 amino acids.

The chain carries TRBV7-6 and TRBJ1-5; unclear D gene. Looked up from germline, CDR1 is SGHVS and CDR2 is FNYEAQ. The CDR3 totals 16 residues. V was shortened by 2 bases and J by 1 base, with 12 bases between the two germline ends. CDR3 region: CASSLLEGISNQPQHF. The CDR3, as DNA: TGTGCCAGCAGCTTATTGGAGGGAATCAGCAATCAGCCCCAGCATTTT.

This chain links TRBV30 with TRBJ1-4; 9 bases are shared with TRBD1. Germline CDR1 is GTSNPN and CDR2 is SVGIG (reference sequence). CDR3 size: 13 residues. J gave up 9 bases and V 1 base, and 3 bases lay outside the gene matches. The CDR3 region is CAWSGGQGQKLFF. The CDR3 DNA reads TGTGCCTGGAGTGGTGGACAGGGGCAAAAACTGTTTTTT.

This clone was recorded once. The chain employs TRBV14 and TRBJ2-1; TRBD1 might be the D (6 bases). The V end was cut by 4 bases, the J end by 8 bases, with 15 bases between. The V gene's germline CDR1 is SGHDN and CDR2 FVKESK. This CDR3 has 14 amino acids. In DNA, the CDR3 is TGTGCCAGCAGCCGTCAAACAGGGCAGTATGAGCAGTTCTTC. It yields the protein CASSRQTGQYEQFF. Variable domain in full (rest from reference TRBV14 and TRBJ2-1): EAGVTQFPSHSVIEKGQTVTLRCDPISGHDNLYWYRRVMGKEIKFLLHFVKESKQDESGMPNNRFLAERTGGTYSTLKVQPAELEDSGVYFCASSRQTGQYEQFFGPGTRLTVL.

CDR3 coding DNA: TGTGCCAGCAGTGAAGGCAGCGGGGGGGTCTTTGAGCAGTTCTTC. This translates into CASSEGSGGVFEQFF. The V and J genes are TRBV2 and TRBJ2-1, with 10 bases that match TRBD2. V shed 1 base, J shed 9 bases, and the junction held 6 bases outside the gene matches. The CDR3 extends over 15 amino acids. Germline V gives CDR1 SNHLY, CDR2 FYNNEI.

The rearrangement uses TRBV2 and TRBJ2-1; D call uncertain. Germline loops: CDR1 SNHLY, CDR2 FYNNEI. CDR3 length equals 14 residues. Trimming stripped 2 bases from V and 6 bases from J, with 11 bases between. The CDR3 DNA follows: TGTGCCAGCAGTGAAAATCTATTGAGCAATGAGCAGTTCTTC. It yields the protein CASSENLLSNEQFF. Variable domain in full (rest from reference TRBV2 and TRBJ2-1): EPEVTQTPSHQVTQMGQEVILRCVPISNHLYFYWYRQILGQKVEFLVSFYNNEISEKSEIFDDQFSVERPDGSNFTLKIRSTKLEDSAMYFCASSENLLSNEQFFGPGTRLTVL.

The chain uses TRBV18 and TRBJ1-2; D is unclear. In germline, CDR1 is KGHSH, CDR2 LQKENI. V was pared by 2 bases and J by 4 bases, with 14 bases between. This CDR3 is built from 15 residues. This CDR3 is CASSPGTDTPYGYTF. The CDR3 bases are TGTGCCAGCTCACCAGGCACAGACACCCCCTATGGCTACACCTTC. The complete variable domain, with remaining parts taken from reference TRBV18 and TRBJ1-2, reads NAGVMQNPRHLVRRRGQEARLRCSPMKGHSHVYWYRQLPEEGLKFMVYLQKENIIDESGMPKERFSAEFPKEGPSILRIQQVVRGDSAAYFCASSPGTDTPYGYTFGSGTRLTVV.

The gene calls are TRBV4-3 and TRBJ1-5; 8 bases match TRBD1. Germline CDR1 reads LGHNA; CDR2 reads YSLEER. This CDR3 contains 18 residues. With V trimmed by 1 base and J by 0 bases, 8 bases remained unmatched. DNA of the CDR3: TGCGCCAGCAGCCAAGGCAGGGGGCAGGGGTATAGCAATCAGCCCCAGCATTTT. Amino acid sequence: CASSQGRGQGYSNQPQHF.

V is TRBV7-2 and J is TRBJ1-6; TRBD1 might be the D (5 bases). Deletions cut 4 bases from V and 5 bases from J, with 9 bases between. The germline V gene has CDR1 SGHTA and CDR2 FQGNSA. This CDR3 contains 14 residues. The DNA of the CDR3 is TGTGCCAGCAGCTCGGCAGGGAATAATTCACCCCTCCACTTT. This encodes CASSSAGNNSPLHF. The full variable domain, with the rest looked up from reference TRBV7-2 and TRBJ1-6, is GAGVSQSPSNKVTEKGKDVELRCDPISGHTALYWYRQSLGQGLEFLIYFQGNSAPDKSGLPSDRFSAERTGGSVSTLTIQRTQQEDSAVYLCASSSAGNNSPLHFGNGTRLTVT.

The chain combines TRBV9 with TRBJ1-2; D might be TRBD1 (6 bases). CDR1 is SGDLS, CDR2 YYNGEE, per germline. V was pared by 7 bases and J by 10 bases, with 23 bases between. This CDR3 has 14 amino acids. CDR3 loop: CASGLYRDVSAYTF. The CDR3 DNA follows: TGTGCCAGCGGACTGTACAGGGACGTCTCGGCCTACACCTTC.

This clone is a singleton in its sample. This sequence joins TRBV7-3 and TRBJ2-2; the D gene is possibly TRBD1 (6 bases). The germline V gene encodes CDR1 SGHTA and CDR2 FQGTGA. This CDR3 has 15 amino acids. Trimming pared 1 base from V and 2 bases from J, leaving 8 bases between. The CDR3 DNA reads TGTGCCAGCAGCTTAATGGGGGCAAACACCGGGGAGCTGTTTTTT. Translating gives CASSLMGANTGELFF.

V is TRBV19 and J is TRBJ1-1, with D unclear. Germline CDR1 LNHDA, CDR2 SQIVND (reference sequence). V was pared by 5 bases and J by 1 base, with 11 bases between. The CDR3 runs 14 residues. The CDR3 sequence is CASSPGPKNTEAFF. CDR3 coding DNA: TGTGCCAGTAGTCCAGGACCAAAGAACACTGAAGCTTTCTTT.

This chain joins TRBV19 and TRBJ2-2; D is possibly TRBD2 (6 bases). Per the germline V gene, CDR1 is LNHDA and CDR2 is SQIVND (reference sequence). Trimming cost V 8 bases and J 6 bases, with 13 bases left between them. This CDR3 is built from 13 residues. DNA of the CDR3: TGTGCCAGTGCCGGGTGGGGGGCCGGGGAGCTGTTTTTT. This codes for CASAGWGAGELFF.

J is TRBJ1-5 and V is TRBV7-2; D unresolved. Germline V gene lookup returns CDR1 SGHTA and CDR2 FQGNSA. This CDR3 spans 13 amino acids. V was clipped by 6 bases and J by 0 bases, with 6 bases between them. DNA of the CDR3: TGTGCCAGCAGTTTCAATAGCAATCAGCCCCAGCATTTT. This sequence encodes CASSFNSNQPQHF.

The rearrangement links TRBV9 to TRBJ1-4; D is unclear. The V and J ends lost 2 bases and 4 bases respectively, with 6 bases between them. Germline CDR1 and CDR2: SGDLS and YYNGEE. This CDR3 contains 13 residues. The CDR3: CASSVELNEKLFF. CDR3 sequence (DNA): TGTGCCAGCAGCGTCGAACTTAATGAAAAACTGTTTTTT.

This sequence joins TRBV29-1 and TRBJ2-3; D not resolved. Trimming took off 4 bases at V and 2 bases at J, with 7 bases between the two ends. CDR3 length: 12 amino acids. Germline CDR1 SQVTM, CDR2 ANQGSEA. CDR3 nucleotide sequence: TGCAGCGTTGCAGGCGCCACAGATACGCAGTATTTT. Its protein product is CSVAGATDTQYF.

The V gene is TRBV18, the J gene TRBJ1-2; 10 nucleotides match TRBD1. V shed 6 bases and J 4 bases; nucleotides not matched to a gene: 2. CDR3 length: 13 amino acids. Germline V gives CDR1 KGHSH, CDR2 LQKENI. The CDR3 spells CASSGTGAYGYTF. CDR3 DNA: TGTGCCAGCTCGGGGACAGGGGCCTATGGCTACACCTTC.

The chain employs TRBV5-6 and TRBJ2-6; D unclear. The germline gives CDR1 SGHDT, CDR2 YYEEEE. There are 15 residues in the CDR3. Trimming pared 6 bases from V and 0 bases from J, leaving 10 bases between. The CDR3 reads CASNTGISGANVLTF. As DNA, the CDR3 is TGTGCCAGCAACACTGGGATCTCTGGGGCCAACGTCCTGACTTTC.

The chain is built from TRBV5-1 and TRBJ1-4, with 7 bases lining up with TRBD1. The CDR3 loop spans 14 amino acids. Germline CDR1 is SGHRS and CDR2 is YFSETQ. The ends lost 4 bases at V and 7 bases at J; junction bases unmatched: 7. The CDR3 DNA reads TGCGCCAGCAGCCTACAGGGGCTTGGTGAAAAACTGTTTTTT. Protein sequence: CASSLQGLGEKLFF.